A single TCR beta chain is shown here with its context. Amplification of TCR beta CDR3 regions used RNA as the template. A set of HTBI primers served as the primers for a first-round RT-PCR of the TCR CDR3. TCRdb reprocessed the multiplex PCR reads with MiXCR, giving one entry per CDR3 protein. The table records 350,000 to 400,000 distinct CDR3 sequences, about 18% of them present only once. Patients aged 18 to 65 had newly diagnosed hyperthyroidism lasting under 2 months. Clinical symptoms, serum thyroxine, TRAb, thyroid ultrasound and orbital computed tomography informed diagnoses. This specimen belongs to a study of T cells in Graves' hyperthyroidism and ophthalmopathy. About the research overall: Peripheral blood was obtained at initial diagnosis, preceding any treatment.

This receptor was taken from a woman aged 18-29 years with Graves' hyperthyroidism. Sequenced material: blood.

The CDR3 DNA sequence: TGTGCCAGCAGCCAACTAGCGGGGGGCTCCTACGAGCAGTACTTC. Protein sequence: CASSQLAGGSYEQYF. The chain recombines TRBV3-1 with TRBJ2-7; 11 bases fit TRBD2. The V gene end was trimmed by 2 bases and the J gene end by 0 bases; junction bases not matched to a gene: 0. The CDR3 loop spans 15 amino acids. Germline values: CDR1 LGHDT, CDR2 YNNKEL (reference sequence).